The 30 T cell receptor beta chains below were found in one sample sequenced in a study of regulatory T cells in long-lasting Graves disease. Construction of the TCR beta libraries employed iRepertoire HTBI primers in conjunction with Arm-PCR of CDR3 regions. TCRdb ran MiXCR on the multiplex PCR reads and lists one entry per CDR3 protein. The sample has approximately 400,000 distinct CDR3 sequences; less than 20% are singletons. Time point defined: newly diagnosed GD, antithyroid drugs for less than 3 months. With RNA extracted from PBMCs as input, the TCR library was made. Sequencing used peripheral blood mononuclear cells (PBMCs), obtained at new diagnosis, from a patient treated with antithyroid drugs. These receptors came from a female donor with Graves disease.

The chain is built from TRBV12-3 or TRBV12-4 and TRBJ1-2; D unclear. The length of the CDR3 is 14 residues. The V end was cut by 2 bases, the J end by 4 bases, with 11 bases between. The DNA of the CDR3 is TGTGCCAGCAGTTTAAATCCGGCTTCCTATGGCTACACCTTC. This codes for CASSLNPASYGYTF.

This clonotype was observed many times. The chain couples TRBV6-2 or TRBV6-3 to TRBJ2-7; 7 bases match TRBD2. The V gene end was trimmed by 10 bases and the J gene end by 2 bases; junction bases not matched to a gene: 14. The CDR3 is 15 amino acids. Germline V gene lookup returns CDR1 MNHEY and CDR2 SVGEGT. The chain's CDR3 is CANTDRVAGTYEQYF. As DNA, the CDR3 is TGTGCCAACACCGATCGCGTAGCGGGTACCTACGAGCAGTACTTC.

Worth noting for this clonotype: A much larger clone lies one base from this, so it may be a read error. The V and J genes are TRBV10-3 and TRBJ2-7; a weak D match, TRBD1 (6 bases). Trimming removed 3 bases at V and 0 bases at J, with 18 bases between. There are 17 residues in the CDR3. The germline CDR1 and CDR2 sequences are ENHRY and SYGVKD. CDR3 DNA: TGTGCCATCAGTGATTTGCTAGGACAGAAAGACTCCTACGAGCAGTACTTC. It translates to CAISDLLGQKDSYEQYF.

The chain uses TRBV7-9 and TRBJ2-1, with D unresolved. From germline, CDR1 is SEHNR and CDR2 FQNEAQ (reference sequence). V dropped 1 base and J dropped 8 bases, with 21 bases sitting between them. This CDR3 has 17 amino acids. CDR3 in amino acids: CASSLGQDTSEGDEQFF. The CDR3, as DNA: TGTGCCAGCAGCTTAGGGCAGGATACGAGCGAAGGCGATGAGCAGTTCTTC.

On this clonotype itself: One base separates it from a far larger clone, so it is likely a read error. V usage is TRBV7-3 and J usage is TRBJ1-1, with TRBD1 matching 10 bases. The ends lost 5 bases at V and 5 bases at J; junction bases unmatched: 11. The V gene's germline CDR1 is SGHTA and CDR2 FQGTGA. The CDR3 is 16 amino acids. CDR3 protein: CASSPGQGDGWTEAFF. CDR3 coding DNA: TGTGCCAGCAGCCCCGGACAGGGGGACGGATGGACTGAAGCTTTCTTT.

Many counts were recorded for this clonotype. V and J are TRBV9 and TRBJ2-5; 11 bases fit TRBD2. With 0 bases clipped from V and 2 bases from J, the junction kept 3 bases outside the gene matches. This CDR3 spans 16 amino acids. Germline CDR1 is SGDLS and CDR2 is YYNGEE. The CDR3 sequence: CASSVDSGGDQETQYF. The CDR3 bases are TGTGCCAGCAGCGTAGATAGCGGGGGGGATCAAGAGACCCAGTACTTC.

This clonotype was counted at least ten times. The chain recombines TRBV15 with TRBJ1-4; possibly TRBD1 for D (5 bases). In germline, CDR1 is LNHNV, CDR2 YYDKDF (reference sequence). V lost 0 bases to trimming and J lost 8 bases, with 13 bases between them. The CDR3 covers 15 residues. CDR3: CATSRDRGGGEKLFF. CDR3 DNA: TGTGCCACCAGCAGAGATCGGGGGGGGGGGGAAAAACTGTTTTTT.

This clonotype was found a few times. The chain uses TRBV10-3 and TRBJ2-2; TRBD1 or TRBD2 may be the D gene (5 bases each). The CDR3 is 16 amino acids. V shed 10 bases and J shed 0 bases, with 18 bases lying between them. CDR1 is ENHRY, CDR2 SYGVKD, per germline. For the CDR3, the DNA is TGTGCCACCGGCCTTTTCGGGGACGCGAACACCGGGGAGCTGTTTTTT. Translation gives CATGLFGDANTGELFF.

This clonotype was counted ten times or more. The gene calls are TRBV30 and TRBJ2-1; D might be TRBD1 or TRBD2, each matching 5 bases. The DNA end favors TRBJ2-5, so the J call may be wrong. There are 14 residues in the CDR3. Germline V lookup: CDR1 GTSNPN, CDR2 SVGIG (reference sequence). The CDR3 sequence: CAWSVRGAGETQYF. In nucleotides, the CDR3 is TGTGCCTGGAGTGTACGAGGGGCCGGAGAGACCCAGTACTTC.

The chain joins TRBV10-3 to TRBJ2-1; D may be TRBD1 (6 bases). Germline V lookup: CDR1 ENHRY, CDR2 SYGVKD. Trimming left V 6 bases short and J 8 bases short, with 8 bases between. The CDR3 runs 11 residues. The chain's CDR3 is CAIRTGHEQFF. The CDR3 DNA reads TGTGCCATCAGAACAGGGCATGAGCAGTTCTTC.

This clonotype was observed at least ten times. V is TRBV29-1 and J is TRBJ2-7, with 10 bases lining up with TRBD1. The CDR3 covers 13 residues. The germline gives CDR1 SQVTM, CDR2 ANQGSEA. With 8 bases clipped from V and 2 bases from J, the junction kept 6 bases outside the gene matches. Written as DNA, the CDR3 is TGCAGCAACCGGGACAGGGGAGCCTACGAGCAGTACTTC. Translation: CSNRDRGAYEQYF.

This clonotype was seen at least ten times. The chain recombines TRBV7-8 with TRBJ2-3, with 7 bases lining up with TRBD2. J was trimmed by 2 bases and V by 0 bases; bases with no gene match: 8. Germline lookup yields CDR1 SGHVS and CDR2 FQNEAQ. The CDR3 runs 17 residues. This CDR3 is CASSLAREAGATDTQYF. The CDR3, as DNA: TGTGCCAGCAGCTTAGCCCGCGAGGCGGGAGCCACAGATACGCAGTATTTT.

This clonotype was found many times. This chain links TRBV5-4 with TRBJ1-6; D not resolved. This CDR3 is built from 15 residues. V lost 0 bases and J 6 bases, leaving 10 bases between the germline ends. CDR1 and CDR2 from the germline V gene are SGHNT and YYREEE (reference sequence). This CDR3 reads CASSLEQYGNSPLHF. The CDR3 bases are TGTGCCAGCAGCTTGGAGCAGTACGGTAATTCACCCCTCCACTTT.

CDR3 sequence: CASSPLASGELFF. The CDR3 coding sequence is TGTGCCAGCTCACCACTGGCCTCCGGGGAGCTGTTTTTT. This sequence joins TRBV18 and TRBJ2-2; D gene unclear. V was shortened by 1 base and J by 6 bases, with 6 bases between the two germline ends. The CDR3 is 13 amino acids. Germline V lookup: CDR1 KGHSH, CDR2 LQKENI.

Ten or more counts support this clonotype. This chain uses TRBV20-1 with TRBJ2-2; D unclear. V was pared by 0 bases and J by 4 bases, with 0 bases between. CDR1 is DFQATT and CDR2 is SNEGSKA in the germline V gene (reference sequence). The CDR3 totals 11 residues. CDR3 bases: TGCAGTGCTAGAGACACCGGGGAGCTGTTTTTT. Residues: CSARDTGELFF.

This clonotype was seen ten or more times. In nucleotides, the CDR3 is TGTGCCAGCAGTTTAAGGTTACTCGGGGATAGCAATCAGCCCCAGCATTTT. As protein: CASSLRLLGDSNQPQHF. V gene TRBV28 combines with J gene TRBJ1-5, with unresolved D. Trimming took off 2 bases at V and 0 bases at J, with 14 bases between the two ends. The CDR3 spans 17 residues. Germline V gene data show CDR1 as MDHEN and CDR2 as SYDVKM. The full variable domain, completed using reference TRBV28 and TRBJ1-5, is DVKVTQSSRYLVKRTGEKVFLECVQDMDHENMFWYRQDPGLGLRLIYFSYDVKMKEKGDIPEGYSVSREKKERFSLILESASTNQTSMYLCASSLRLLGDSNQPQHFGDGTRLSIL.

As to this clonotype: A far more abundant clone sits one base away, making this likely a read error. The chain recombines TRBV28 with TRBJ2-3; a possible D gene is TRBD2 (5 bases). From germline, CDR1 is MDHEN and CDR2 SYDVKM. The CDR3 is 15 residues long. The CDR3 region is CASRPPGMNSYEQCF. Here the CDR3 DNA reads TGTGCCAGCAGACCCCCGGGGATGAACTCCTACGAGCAGTGCTTC.

A remark on this clonotype: A much larger clone differs by one base, so this may be a read error. This sequence joins TRBV6-5 and TRBJ1-1; tentatively, D is TRBD1 (6 bases). In germline, CDR1 is MNHEY, CDR2 SVGAGI. The CDR3 is made up of 14 amino acids. The V end lost 2 bases, the J end lost 1 base, and 8 bases lay between the germline ends. CDR3 sequence (DNA): TGTGCCAGCAGTTACCAGGGGTCGAACACTGAAGCTTTCTTT. Amino acid sequence: CASSYQGSNTEAFF.

This clonotype came up many times. This chain connects TRBV19 to TRBJ1-2; D not certain. CDR1 LNHDA and CDR2 SQIVND come from the germline V gene (reference sequence). Trimming removed 1 base from V and 4 bases from J, with 16 bases in between. The CDR3 runs 16 residues. The CDR3 region is CASSIVEGLRAYGYTF. CDR3 DNA sequence: TGTGCCAGTAGTATAGTCGAGGGCTTGAGGGCCTATGGCTACACCTTC.

This clonotype was observed many times. The genes are TRBV28 and TRBJ2-5; 8 nucleotides agree with TRBD2. J gave up 5 bases and V 6 bases, and 11 bases lay outside the gene matches. There are 15 residues in the CDR3. Per germline, CDR1 MDHEN and CDR2 SYDVKM. CDR3 in amino acids: CASSLGTRYPETQYF. In DNA, the CDR3 is TGTGCCAGCAGCCTCGGGACTAGATATCCGGAGACCCAGTACTTC.

Worth noting for this clonotype: Given a much more abundant clone one base away, this may be a read error. This rearrangement joins TRBV27 to TRBJ2-2, with 12 nucleotides matching TRBD2. V shed 8 bases and J 0 bases; nucleotides not matched to a gene: 10. The CDR3 sequence is 18 residues long. Germline V CDR1 and CDR2: MNHEY, SMNVEV (reference sequence). The CDR3 is CASGDGLAGLSNTGELFF. CDR3 nucleotides: TGTGCCAGCGGAGACGGACTAGCGGGATTGTCGAACACCGGGGAGCTGTTTTTT.

CDR3 amino acids: CASSPPDRGNTEAFF. The DNA for the CDR3 is TGTGCCAGCTCACCCCCGGACAGGGGGAACACTGAAGCTTTCTTT. V gene TRBV18 combines with J gene TRBJ1-1, with 9 bases matching TRBD1. Unmatched junction bases numbered 3, after V lost 3 bases and J lost 1 base. Per the germline V gene, CDR1 is KGHSH and CDR2 is LQKENI. The CDR3 extends over 15 amino acids.

At least ten counts were recorded for this clonotype. The chain couples TRBV5-1 to TRBJ2-3, with D hard to call. This CDR3 spans 13 amino acids. Deletions cut 1 base from V and 1 base from J, with 4 bases between. Germline-derived CDR1 and CDR2 are SGHRS and YFSETQ. CDR3: CASSLPRTDTQYF. The CDR3 nucleotides read TGCGCCAGCAGCTTGCCCCGCACAGATACGCAGTATTTT.

Many counts were recorded for this clonotype. J is TRBJ2-3 and V is TRBV7-9; a possible D gene is TRBD2 (5 bases). This CDR3 spans 16 amino acids. Germline V lookup: CDR1 SEHNR, CDR2 FQNEAQ (reference sequence). V lost 5 bases to trimming and J lost 2 bases, with 17 bases between them. CDR3 sequence reads: CASSPVAGRHTDTQYF. For the CDR3, the DNA is TGTGCCAGCAGCCCAGTGGCGGGCCGTCACACAGATACGCAGTATTTT.

This clonotype was picked up a small number of times. The rearrangement joins TRBV29-1 to TRBJ2-2; D is uncertain. CDR3 length: 14 amino acids. V was cut by 3 bases and J by 5 bases, with 13 bases left in between. CDR1 SQVTM and CDR2 ANQGSEA come from the germline V gene. The CDR3: CSVEEGLRTGELFF. As DNA, the CDR3 is TGCAGCGTTGAGGAAGGGTTACGGACCGGGGAGCTGTTTTTT.

The V and J genes are TRBV6-2 or TRBV6-3 and TRBJ1-1; 7 positions agree with TRBD1. V trimming: 11 bases; J trimming: 1 base; junction bases outside the gene matches: 10. There are 14 residues in the CDR3. Germline assignment: CDR1 MNHEY and CDR2 SVGEGT. DNA for the CDR3: TGTGCCTCGATGACAGGGCCCTCGAACACTGAAGCTTTCTTT. The encoded protein is CASMTGPSNTEAFF.

To note about this clonotype: A single base separates this from a much larger clone, so it may be a read error. The J gene is TRBJ2-5, the V gene TRBV29-1; TRBD1 aligns across 8 bases. The CDR3 runs 12 residues. Germline V gives CDR1 SQVTM, CDR2 ANQGSEA. The CDR3 loop reads CSVVQGAETRYF. In DNA, the CDR3 is TGCAGCGTTGTCCAGGGGGCGGAGACCCGGTACTTC.

The V call is TRBV9, the J call TRBJ2-2; tentatively, D is TRBD2 (5 bases). From germline, CDR1 is SGDLS and CDR2 YYNGEE. This CDR3 is built from 15 residues. The V end was cut by 7 bases, the J end by 2 bases, with 15 bases between. CDR3 residues: CASGPGWGNTGELFF. The CDR3 DNA reads TGTGCCAGCGGACCGGGGTGGGGAAACACCGGGGAGCTGTTTTTT.

This clonotype was detected only once. The chain couples TRBV2 to TRBJ2-2; 14 bases line up with TRBD2. Germline values: CDR1 SNHLY, CDR2 FYNNEI. CDR3 size: 17 residues. Trimming removed 9 bases from V and 3 bases from J; junction bases left unmatched: 9. The CDR3 is CARGTSGRQGYTGELFF. For the CDR3, the DNA is TGTGCCAGAGGGACTAGCGGGAGACAGGGGTACACCGGGGAGCTGTTTTTT.

This sequence joins TRBV30 and TRBJ1-1; D not certain. The germline V gene encodes CDR1 GTSNPN and CDR2 SVGIG (reference sequence). This CDR3 contains 15 residues. Deletions cut 0 bases from V and 3 bases from J, with 14 bases between. For the CDR3, the DNA is TGTGCCTGGAGTGTTCTCGGGCCGCCGGACACTGAAGCTTTCTTT. It encodes CAWSVLGPPDTEAFF. Full variable domain (outside the CDR3, taken from reference TRBV30 and TRBJ1-1): SQTIHQWPATLVQPVGSPLSLECTVEGTSNPNLYWYRQAAGRGLQLLFYSVGIGQISSEVPQNLSASRPQDRQFILSSKKLLLSDSGFYLCAWSVLGPPDTEAFFGQGTRLTVV.